This T cell receptor (beta chain) appears in the sequencing data of a study of blood T cell repertoires in COVID-19. The overall study: Both acute and convalescent COVID-19 samples were obtained from the United States, Italy and Spain. T cells, B-cell-depleted T cells, or PBMCs supplied cDNA or gDNA.

The authors' processing: Reference gene primer amplification yielded estimated nucleated cell counts. The assay was immunoSEQ multiplex PCR, and TCRdb's table has in-frame clones only and misses some. V and J calls and clone size follow that table, whereas D and trimming were derived from the DNA. The data hold 200,000 to 250,000 clones, with roughly four fifths observed a single time. Germline values: CDR1 SNHLY, CDR2 FYNNEI. Trimming removed 6 bases from V and 2 bases from J, with 14 bases in between. This CDR3 is built from 15 residues. Cohort placement rested on clinical history that participants reported themselves.

Sequenced material: PBMCs or T cells enriched from blood (not recorded which). This TCR derives from a man between 35 and 55 years old who had recovered from COVID-19. The V call is TRBV2, the J call TRBJ2-1, with D unclear. The CDR3 DNA follows: TGTGCCAGCAGGACCTTGACTGGTACCTACAATGAGCAGTTCTTC. Its protein product is CASRTLTGTYNEQFF.